The table lists the clone carrying this T cell receptor beta chain with many counts. The antigen remains undetermined. Noted treatment: skin biopsy from PPD injection site in Mantoux-positive individual. Reverse transcription used DNase-treated unsorted total RNA, aiming for 1 to 1000 ng. The sample is drawn from a study of naive and memory T cell subsets. General observations from the study: The RNA method is potentially sensitive to activation and differentiation changes. Far more TCRs reportedly came from tuberculin skin test site biopsies.

Alpha and beta constant region primers primed reverse transcription for blood and skin samples. Four PCR rounds used nested alpha and beta constant region primers plus the SP2 primer. TCRdb reanalysed the UMI-ligation and nested PCR reads using MiXCR and keeps one entry per CDR3 protein. The top ten clones hold 6.8% of a sample with 15,000 to 20,000 distinct CDR3 sequences, 8% to 10% of them seen once. With 6 bases removed from V and 2 bases from J, the gap between germline ends came to 14 bases. Germline V CDR1 and CDR2: MDHEN, SYDVKM. The CDR3 length is 14 residues. The source is an adult in good health. The genes are TRBV28 and TRBJ2-7; no clear D. The sequences come from skin, collected from a tuberculin skin test site. CDR3 bases: TGTGCCAGCAGACCCCTCCTGGTGCCCTACGAGCAGTACTTC. Amino acids: CASRPLLVPYEQYF. Variable domain in full (rest from reference TRBV28 and TRBJ2-7): DVKVTQSSRYLVKRTGEKVFLECVQDMDHENMFWYRQDPGLGLRLIYFSYDVKMKEKGDIPEGYSVSREKKERFSLILESASTNQTSMYLCASRPLLVPYEQYFGPGTRLTVT.